One and the same sample provided the 28 T cell receptor beta chains below, sequenced in a study of blood T cell repertoires in COVID-19. Repertoires were generated with immunoSEQ multiplex PCR, while TCRdb's copy carries only in-frame clones and drops some. The sample shows under 200,000 clones, approximately 86% of them seen only once. What was sequenced was peripheral blood. The receptors here all came from a man aged 55 to 70 with COVID-19, enrolled during active disease.

The chain combines TRBV3-1 (or the pseudogene TRBV3-2) with TRBJ2-7; the match to TRBD2 covers 7 bases. This CDR3 comprises 13 residues. Germline V CDR1 and CDR2: LGHDT, YNNKEL (reference sequence). J gave up 6 bases and V 4 bases, and 6 bases lay outside the gene matches. The CDR3 loop reads CASSRGLGSEQYF. CDR3 nucleotides: TGTGCCAGCAGCCGAGGACTAGGCAGCGAGCAGTACTTC.

The gene calls are TRBV10-3 and TRBJ2-2; 7 bases agree with TRBD1. CDR3 length: 13 amino acids. Germline V CDR1 and CDR2: ENHRY, SYGVKD. The V and J ends lost 10 bases and 3 bases, in that order; junction bases with no gene match: 5. For the CDR3, the DNA is TGTGCCAACTCAGGGGGTCACACCGGGGAGCTGTTTTTT. The encoded protein is CANSGGHTGELFF.

The J gene is TRBJ2-1, the V gene TRBV15; D possibly corresponds to TRBD2 (6 bases). The CDR3 is 16 residues long. Trimming removed 2 bases from V and 0 bases from J, with 11 bases in between. Per the germline V gene, CDR1 is LNHNV and CDR2 is YYDKDF (reference sequence). The DNA for the CDR3 is TGTGCCACCAGCAGATTAGCGGAAGTCTCCTACAATGAGCAGTTCTTC. This codes for CATSRLAEVSYNEQFF.

This chain joins TRBV9 and TRBJ2-1; tentatively, D is TRBD1 (6 bases). The CDR3 runs to 13 residues. Germline V gives CDR1 SGDLS, CDR2 YYNGEE. V lost 3 bases and J 8 bases, leaving 12 bases between the germline ends. CDR3 in DNA: TGTGCCAGCAGCGCCAGGGGTAGGGATGAGCAGTTCTTC. Its protein is CASSARGRDEQFF.

The J gene is TRBJ1-6, the V gene TRBV6-5, with D perhaps matching TRBD1 (5 bases). The V end lost 10 bases, the J end lost 7 bases, and 17 bases lay between the germline ends. The CDR3 is made up of 14 amino acids. Germline CDR1 is MNHEY and CDR2 is SVGAGI. The CDR3, as DNA: TGTGCCACCCCCACCGGGACTCAAAATTCACCCCTCCACTTT. Protein: CATPTGTQNSPLHF.

The chain combines TRBV19 with TRBJ1-2; no reliable D call. The CDR3 sequence is 17 residues long. Germline V lookup: CDR1 LNHDA, CDR2 SQIVND (reference sequence). V was trimmed by 3 bases and J by 5 bases, leaving 22 bases between them. The CDR3 here is CASSIFQAGSAIYGYTF. The CDR3, as DNA: TGTGCCAGTAGTATCTTTCAAGCCGGGTCTGCGATATATGGCTACACCTTC.

The chain employs TRBV6-6 and TRBJ1-4, with D perhaps TRBD1 (6 bases). From germline, CDR1 is MNHNY and CDR2 SVGAGI (reference sequence). Trimming removed 5 bases from V and 8 bases from J, with 12 bases in between. This CDR3 is 13 amino acids long. The CDR3 spells CASSRRGGEKLFF. CDR3 sequence (DNA): TGTGCCAGCAGTCGCCGGGGGGGCGAAAAACTGTTTTTT.

This rearrangement joins TRBV7-9 to TRBJ1-3; 7 bases align to TRBD1. V was pared by 1 base and J by 7 bases, with 4 bases of the junction left unmatched. This CDR3 has 14 amino acids. The V gene's germline CDR1 is SEHNR and CDR2 FQNEAQ (reference sequence). CDR3 nucleotide sequence: TGTGCCAGCAGCTTAGAACAGGGGAGGAACACCATATATTTT. Translation gives CASSLEQGRNTIYF.

The chain combines TRBV5-6 with TRBJ2-2; 9 bases agree with TRBD1. V lost 4 bases, J lost 4 bases, and 8 bases stayed unmatched. This CDR3 has 16 amino acids. In germline, CDR1 is SGHDT, CDR2 YYEEEE. CDR3 bases: TGTGCCAGCAGCGTACGACAGGGGGTCGGCACCGGGGAGCTGTTTTTT. Residues: CASSVRQGVGTGELFF.

This chain joins TRBV11-2 and TRBJ1-6; tentative D call: TRBD1 (5 bases). With 5 bases removed from V and 10 bases from J, the gap between germline ends came to 21 bases. Looked up from germline, CDR1 is SGHAT and CDR2 is FQNNGV. The CDR3 runs 16 residues. The CDR3: CASSPRGGNSGSPLHF. CDR3 bases: TGTGCCAGCAGCCCCCGGGGGGGTAATAGCGGCTCACCCCTCCACTTT.

This sequence joins TRBV30 and TRBJ1-2, with D possibly being TRBD1 (5 bases). CDR3 size: 12 residues. V was clipped by 5 bases and J by 7 bases, with 14 bases between them. Germline CDR1 and CDR2: GTSNPN and SVGIG (reference sequence). The CDR3 protein is CAWGGMGGGYTF. Written as DNA, the CDR3 is TGTGCCTGGGGGGGGATGGGGGGTGGCTACACCTTC.

The genes are TRBV27 and TRBJ1-2; 7 nucleotides align to TRBD1. Germline CDR1 reads MNHEY; CDR2 reads SMNVEV (reference sequence). Trimming removed 6 bases from V and 8 bases from J; junction bases left unmatched: 6. The CDR3 loop spans 12 amino acids. CDR3 region: CASREGAGGYTF. In DNA, the CDR3 is TGTGCCAGCAGGGAGGGGGCTGGCGGCTACACCTTC.

This chain uses TRBV11-3 with TRBJ2-3, with D possibly TRBD1 on 5 matching bases. Germline lookup yields CDR1 SGHNT and CDR2 YENEEA. Trimming cost V 6 bases and J 5 bases, with 6 bases left between them. The CDR3 runs to 11 residues. This chain's CDR3 is CASSRGDTQYF. CDR3 bases: TGTGCCAGCAGTAGGGGAGATACGCAGTATTTT.

The chain links TRBV19 to TRBJ1-4, with a tentative D call TRBD1 (6 bases). The CDR3 runs to 14 residues. Germline CDR1 reads LNHDA; CDR2 reads SQIVND (reference sequence). V was shortened by 3 bases and J by 5 bases, with 10 bases between the two germline ends. The CDR3 spells CASSIGTLNEKLFF. CDR3 DNA sequence: TGTGCCAGTAGTATCGGGACACTGAATGAAAAACTGTTTTTT.

The chain uses TRBV7-9 and TRBJ1-1; no definite D call. V lost 5 bases, J lost 4 bases, and 14 bases lay in between. Germline lookup yields CDR1 SEHNR and CDR2 FQNEAQ (reference sequence). The CDR3 spans 14 residues. This chain's CDR3 is CASSPGFGVTEAFF. The DNA for the CDR3 is TGTGCCAGCAGCCCGGGATTTGGGGTCACTGAAGCTTTCTTT.

This chain uses TRBV19 with TRBJ1-4; 10 nucleotides align to TRBD1. V was pared by 4 bases and J by 2 bases, with 7 bases of the junction left unmatched. CDR3 length: 17 amino acids. Germline CDR1 and CDR2: LNHDA and SQIVND (reference sequence). The chain's CDR3 is CASSKWTGGHTNEKLFF. DNA for the CDR3: TGTGCCAGTAGTAAATGGACAGGGGGTCACACTAATGAAAAACTGTTTTTT.

The chain uses TRBV5-1 and TRBJ1-5, with 8 bases fitting TRBD1. The V and J ends lost 5 bases and 7 bases, in that order; junction bases with no gene match: 11. Germline lookup yields CDR1 SGHRS and CDR2 YFSETQ. The CDR3 loop spans 15 amino acids. CDR3 coding DNA: TGCGCCAGCAGTTTTCAGGGGGCGGATGACCAGCCCCAGCATTTT. It yields the protein CASSFQGADDQPQHF.

V and J are TRBV28 and TRBJ1-2, with a weak D call TRBD1 (6 bases). Germline assignment: CDR1 MDHEN and CDR2 SYDVKM. The CDR3 contains 14 residues. V was pared by 6 bases and J by 2 bases, with 13 bases between. The CDR3 DNA reads as TGTGCCAGCAGCCCGGACAGCCTCAACTATGGCTACACCTTC. It is translated as CASSPDSLNYGYTF.

This chain connects TRBV6-5 to TRBJ2-2; D is possibly TRBD2 (7 bases). The CDR3 extends over 13 amino acids. Germline CDR1 MNHEY, CDR2 SVGAGI. The germline V and J ends were trimmed by 8 bases and 3 bases, with 10 bases remaining between them. CDR3 loop: CASRGADTGELFF. CDR3 DNA: TGTGCCAGCCGGGGGGCCGACACCGGGGAGCTGTTTTTT.

The V call is TRBV13, the J call TRBJ2-7; the match to TRBD1 covers 10 bases. The CDR3 is 14 amino acids. The germline V gene has CDR1 PRHDT and CDR2 FYEKMQ (reference sequence). The V and J ends lost 4 bases and 4 bases, in that order; junction bases with no gene match: 4. CDR3 loop: CASSSDRGQYEQYF. CDR3 bases: TGTGCCAGCAGCTCCGACAGGGGGCAATACGAGCAGTACTTC.

The chain carries TRBV2 and TRBJ1-1; 8 nucleotides match TRBD1. The V gene end was trimmed by 7 bases and the J gene end by 1 base; junction bases not matched to a gene: 5. Germline V lookup: CDR1 SNHLY, CDR2 FYNNEI. The CDR3 contains 14 residues. CDR3 amino acids: CASTTGQGNTEAFF. The CDR3 DNA reads TGTGCCAGCACTACTGGACAGGGGAACACTGAAGCTTTCTTT.

The CDR3 nucleotides are TGTGCCAGCAGCTCTGACAGGGGGTACACAGGAGGGTCACCTTATGGCTACACCTTC. The encoded protein is CASSSDRGYTGGSPYGYTF. This chain connects TRBV9 to TRBJ1-2; TRBD1 matches 9 bases. This CDR3 comprises 19 residues. Germline CDR1 and CDR2: SGDLS and YYNGEE. V dropped 4 bases and J dropped 5; count of bases not matched to a gene: 21.

The rearrangement joins TRBV6-6 to TRBJ1-3, with 7 nucleotides matching TRBD1. The CDR3 covers 16 residues. Looked up from germline, CDR1 is MNHNY and CDR2 is SVGAGI (reference sequence). V was clipped by 5 bases and J by 0 bases; unmatched bases: 7. The CDR3 sequence is CASSAGQLSSGNTIYF. CDR3 bases: TGTGCCAGCAGTGCGGGACAGTTGAGCTCTGGAAACACCATATATTTT.

The CDR3 sequence: CASSWRDSAKNIQYF. The CDR3 DNA follows: TGTGCCAGCAGTTGGAGGGACTCAGCCAAAAACATTCAGTACTTC. The chain uses TRBV6-6 and TRBJ2-4, with TRBD2 as a possible D gene (6 bases). Trimming took off 4 bases at V and 0 bases at J, with 10 bases between the two ends. The CDR3 is 15 residues long. Per germline, CDR1 MNHNY and CDR2 SVGAGI (reference sequence).

V gene TRBV12-5 combines with J gene TRBJ1-5, with D maybe TRBD1 (6 bases). Germline CDR1 reads LGHNT; CDR2 reads FRNRAP. Trimming removed 0 bases from V and 6 bases from J, with 6 bases in between. The CDR3 covers 13 residues. CDR3 residues: CASGLVQGQPQHF. The CDR3 DNA sequence: TGTGCTAGTGGTTTGGTACAGGGTCAGCCCCAGCATTTT.

The chain links TRBV6-2 or TRBV6-3 to TRBJ1-5; D ambiguous. Trimming pared 1 base from V and 0 bases from J, leaving 10 bases between. Germline lookup yields CDR1 MNHEY and CDR2 SVGEGT. This CDR3 has 16 amino acids. This CDR3 is CASSYLRPDSNQPQHF. For the CDR3, the DNA is TGTGCCAGCAGTTACTTGAGGCCCGATAGCAATCAGCCCCAGCATTTT.

The chain joins TRBV5-1 to TRBJ1-1; tentatively, D is TRBD1 (6 bases). Trimming removed 4 bases at V and 4 bases at J, with 14 bases between. This CDR3 contains 14 residues. Germline V gene lookup returns CDR1 SGHRS and CDR2 YFSETQ. In DNA, the CDR3 is TGCGCCAGCAGCCCGTACGGGGGGCCCACTGAAGCTTTCTTT. Encoded protein: CASSPYGGPTEAFF.

The chain joins TRBV5-1 to TRBJ1-4, with D possibly TRBD1 on 5 matching bases. The CDR3 is made up of 14 amino acids. V lost 2 bases to trimming and J lost 4 bases, with 9 bases between them. From germline, CDR1 is SGHRS and CDR2 YFSETQ. Here the CDR3 DNA reads TGCGCCAGCAGCTTCGACAGTCTTAATGAAAAACTGTTTTTT. It codes for CASSFDSLNEKLFF.